A selection of T cell receptor beta chains follows, all from one sample in a study of blood T cell repertoires in COVID-19. Profiling relied on immunoSEQ multiplex PCR, and the TCRdb table lists in-frame clones only, not all of them. The data show a few hundred thousand clones, almost 90% seen once. The sample was peripheral blood. These receptors were taken from a woman aged 25 to 39 with COVID-19, enrolled during active disease. CDR3s include the opening cysteine and the closing phenylalanine or tryptophan. D genes are given only for firm matches. Clone sizes are given selectively: once, few, many, or a class where the clone is expanded.

J,size,V,D,CDR3,DNA
TRBJ1-1,.,TRBV18,TRBD1,CASSPGDRTEAFF,TGTGCCAGCTCACCGGGGGACAGAACTGAAGCTTTCTTT
TRBJ2-5,.,TRBV7-6,TRBD2,CASSATSGITIQETQYF,TGTGCCAGCAGCGCCACTAGCGGGATTACTATTCAAGAGACCCAGTACTTC
TRBJ2-1,.,TRBV30,.,CAWRRIAENEQFF,TGTGCCTGGAGGAGGATAGCTGAAAATGAGCAGTTCTTC
TRBJ1-4,.,TRBV18,.,CASSQDREELFF,TGTGCCAGCTCACAGGACCGGGAAGAACTGTTTTTT
TRBJ2-5,.,TRBV11-3,.,CASSRGSGETQYF,TGTGCCAGCAGCCGGGGGAGCGGAGAGACCCAGTACTTC
TRBJ1-2,.,TRBV27,.,CASSSGLARPYGYTF,TGTGCCAGCAGTTCCGGACTAGCGAGGCCCTATGGCTACACCTTC
TRBJ2-7,.,TRBV7-9,TRBD2,CASSSLAGSYEQYF,TGTGCCAGCAGCTCACTAGCGGGTTCCTACGAGCAGTACTTC
TRBJ2-1,.,TRBV4-1,TRBD2,CASSQAGTSANNEQFF,TGCGCCAGCAGCCAAGCCGGGACTAGCGCGAACAATGAGCAGTTCTTC
TRBJ2-3,.,TRBV18,TRBD1,CASSPLQGGKADTQYF,TGTGCCAGCTCACCTCTACAGGGGGGTAAGGCAGATACGCAGTATTTT
TRBJ2-7,.,TRBV30,TRBD2,CAWNLGTSGEQYF,TGTGCCTGGAATTTGGGGACTAGTGGCGAGCAGTACTTC
TRBJ2-7,.,TRBV27,TRBD2,CASSLSTGGRTYEQYF,TGTGCCAGCAGTTTATCGACGGGAGGGAGGACCTACGAGCAGTACTTC
TRBJ1-2,.,TRBV7-2,.,CASSLDLGGPDGYTF,TGTGCCAGCAGCTTAGATTTGGGGGGGCCCGATGGCTACACCTTC
TRBJ2-7,.,TRBV3-1/TRBV3-2,.,CASSQVGGSYEQYF,TGTGCCAGCAGCCAAGTGGGCGGGTCCTACGAGCAGTACTTC
TRBJ2-2,.,TRBV19,.,CASSARSESGELFF,TGTGCCAGTAGTGCTAGATCGGAGTCCGGGGAGCTGTTTTTT
TRBJ1-3,.,TRBV30,.,CAWSATVELSGNTIYF,TGTGCCTGGAGTGCTACGGTAGAACTCTCTGGAAACACCATATATTTT
TRBJ2-7,few,TRBV6-5,.,CASSYGRGGEQYF,TGTGCCAGCAGTTACGGGAGGGGGGGTGAGCAGTACTTC
TRBJ1-5,.,TRBV3-1/TRBV3-2,.,CASSPYGEDQPQHF,TGTGCCAGCAGCCCTTACGGGGAAGATCAGCCCCAGCATTTT
TRBJ2-1,.,TRBV9,TRBD2,CASRPTGVAGANNEQFF,TGTGCCAGCAGGCCCACAGGGGTAGCGGGAGCTAACAATGAGCAGTTCTTC
TRBJ2-2,.,TRBV10-3,TRBD2,CAISSGGDTGELFF,TGTGCCATCAGTTCGGGAGGGGATACCGGGGAGCTGTTTTTT
TRBJ1-1,.,TRBV28,.,CASSLGEKTEAFF,TGTGCCAGCAGTTTAGGGGAGAAGACTGAAGCTTTCTTT
TRBJ1-4,.,TRBV19,TRBD1,CASSYGGQPNEKLFF,TGTGCCAGTAGTTATGGGGGACAGCCTAATGAAAAACTGTTTTTT
TRBJ2-3,once,TRBV5-1,.,CASSTGTTDTQYF,TGCGCCAGCAGCACGGGGACTACAGATACGCAGTATTTT
TRBJ1-1,.,TRBV9,.,CASSVSPGLKNTEAFF,TGTGCCAGCAGCGTCAGCCCGGGACTCAAGAACACTGAAGCTTTCTTT
TRBJ1-3,.,TRBV11-2,.,CASSLRGGVGNTIYF,TGTGCCAGCAGCTTAAGAGGGGGGGTCGGAAACACCATATATTTT
TRBJ2-7,.,TRBV5-6,.,CASSLFYRGGSEQYF,TGTGCCAGCAGCTTGTTTTACAGGGGGGGATCCGAGCAGTACTTC
TRBJ1-3,.,TRBV15,.,CATSREGASRDTIYF,TGTGCCACCAGCAGAGAGGGTGCCTCTCGGGACACCATATATTTT
TRBJ1-6,once,TRBV6-4,TRBD1,CASRDTGDGSPLHF,TGTGCCAGCAGAGACACAGGGGATGGTTCACCCCTCCACTTT
TRBJ1-1,.,TRBV7-9,.,CASSPGSNTEAFF,TGTGCCAGCAGCCCGGGGTCGAACACTGAAGCTTTCTTT
TRBJ2-1,.,TRBV5-1,.,CASSLNSVPGRSEQFF,TGCGCCAGCAGCTTGAACAGCGTCCCAGGGAGGTCAGAGCAGTTCTTC
TRBJ2-5,.,TRBV9,TRBD2,CASSVDVSGRQETQYF,TGTGCCAGCAGCGTAGATGTTAGCGGGAGACAAGAGACCCAGTACTTC
TRBJ2-5,.,TRBV19,.,CASRPGTSKTQYF,TGTGCCAGTAGACCTGGGACTTCCAAGACCCAGTACTTC
TRBJ2-1,.,TRBV5-4,TRBD2,CASSYLAGVRNEQFF,TGTGCCAGCAGCTACTTAGCGGGAGTCCGGAATGAGCAGTTCTTC
TRBJ1-1,.,TRBV9,TRBD1,CASSDPRGATVQNTEAFF,TGTGCCAGCAGCGACCCCAGGGGGGCTACGGTCCAGAACACTGAAGCTTTCTTT
TRBJ1-5,.,TRBV27,.,CASSDDFNQPQHF,TGTGCCAGCAGTGACGACTTTAATCAGCCCCAGCATTTT
TRBJ2-3,.,TRBV29-1,TRBD1,CSVEDRTGKGATDTQYF,TGCAGCGTTGAAGACCGGACAGGTAAAGGGGCCACAGATACGCAGTATTTT
TRBJ2-7,.,TRBV27,.,CASSLSGTYLSYEQYF,TGTGCCAGCAGTTTATCAGGGACATACCTCTCCTACGAGCAGTACTTC
TRBJ2-7,.,TRBV7-9,.,CASSLVYSYEQYF,TGTGCCAGCAGCTTAGTTTACAGTTACGAGCAGTACTTC
TRBJ2-1,.,TRBV2,TRBD1,CASSYRGAYYNEQFF,TGTGCCAGCAGTTACAGGGGCGCTTACTACAATGAGCAGTTCTTC
TRBJ1-2,.,TRBV2,TRBD1,CASRRTGQGYGYTF,TGTGCCAGCAGGCGGACAGGGCAGGGCTATGGCTACACCTTC
TRBJ1-2,.,TRBV4-1,.,CASSHQGLYGYTF,TGCGCCAGCAGCCATCAGGGCCTATATGGCTACACCTTC
TRBJ1-1,.,TRBV10-3,.,CAISDNPLAQPNTEAFF,TGTGCCATCAGTGATAACCCCTTGGCACAGCCCAACACTGAAGCTTTCTTT
TRBJ1-5,.,TRBV6-5,TRBD1,CASSGTGGIQQPQHF,TGTGCCAGCAGCGGGACAGGGGGAATACAACAGCCCCAGCATTTT